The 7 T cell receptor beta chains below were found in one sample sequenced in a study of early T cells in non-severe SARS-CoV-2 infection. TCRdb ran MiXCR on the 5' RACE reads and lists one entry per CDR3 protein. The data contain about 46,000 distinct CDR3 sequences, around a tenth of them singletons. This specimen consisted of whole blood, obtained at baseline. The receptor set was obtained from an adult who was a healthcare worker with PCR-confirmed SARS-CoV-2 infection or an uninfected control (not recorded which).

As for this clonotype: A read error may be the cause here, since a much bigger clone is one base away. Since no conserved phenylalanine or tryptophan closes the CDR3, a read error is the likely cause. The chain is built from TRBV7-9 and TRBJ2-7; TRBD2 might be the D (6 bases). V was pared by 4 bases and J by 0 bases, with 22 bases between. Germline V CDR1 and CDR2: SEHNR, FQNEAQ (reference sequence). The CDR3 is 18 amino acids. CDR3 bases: TGTGCCAGCAGCTACTGGGCGGAGGAGGGACCGAGCTCCTACGAGCAGTACTTG. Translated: CASSYWAEEGPSSYEQYL.

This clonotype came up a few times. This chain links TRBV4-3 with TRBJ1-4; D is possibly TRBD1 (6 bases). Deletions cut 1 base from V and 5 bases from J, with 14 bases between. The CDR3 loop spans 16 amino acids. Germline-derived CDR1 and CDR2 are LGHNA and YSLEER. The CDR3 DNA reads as TGCGCCAGCAGCCAAGCAACGACAGGCAACAATGAAAAACTGTTTTTT. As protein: CASSQATTGNNEKLFF.

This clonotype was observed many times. CDR3 coding DNA: TGTGCCAGCAGGCAGGACAGGGCAATCACCGGGGAGCTGTTTTTT. This gives the protein CASRQDRAITGELFF. The V call is TRBV2, the J call TRBJ2-2, with 8 bases matching TRBD1. The germline V gene encodes CDR1 SNHLY and CDR2 FYNNEI. The CDR3 contains 15 residues. After removal of 6 bases from V and 4 bases from J, the junction contained 7 bases not matched to a gene.

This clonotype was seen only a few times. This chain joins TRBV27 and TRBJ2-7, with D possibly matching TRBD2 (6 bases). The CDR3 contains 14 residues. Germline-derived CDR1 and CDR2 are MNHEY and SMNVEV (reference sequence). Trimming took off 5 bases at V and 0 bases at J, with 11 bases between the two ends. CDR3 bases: TGTGCCAGCAGTCCGCTGCGGGACTCCTACGAGCAGTACTTC. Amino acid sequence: CASSPLRDSYEQYF.

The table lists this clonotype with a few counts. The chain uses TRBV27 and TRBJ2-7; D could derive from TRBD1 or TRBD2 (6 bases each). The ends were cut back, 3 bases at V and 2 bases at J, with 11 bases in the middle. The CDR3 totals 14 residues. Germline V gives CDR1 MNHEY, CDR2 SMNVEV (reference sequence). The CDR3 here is CASSLGGSPYEQYF. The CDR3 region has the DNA TGTGCCAGCAGTTTGGGGGGCTCTCCCTACGAGCAGTACTTC.

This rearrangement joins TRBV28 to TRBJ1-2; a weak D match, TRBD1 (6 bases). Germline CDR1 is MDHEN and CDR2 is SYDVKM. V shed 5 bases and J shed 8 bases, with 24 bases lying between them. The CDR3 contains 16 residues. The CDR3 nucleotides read TGTGCCAGCAGTGTTATGTTGGGGGCGCTAAGGGAAGGCTACACCTTC. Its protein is CASSVMLGALREGYTF.

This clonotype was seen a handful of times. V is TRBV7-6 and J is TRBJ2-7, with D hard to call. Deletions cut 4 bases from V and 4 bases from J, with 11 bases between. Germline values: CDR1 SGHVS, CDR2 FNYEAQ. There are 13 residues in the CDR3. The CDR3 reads CASSSPGAYEQYF. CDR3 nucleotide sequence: TGTGCCAGCAGCTCCCCGGGTGCTTACGAGCAGTACTTC.